The clone carrying this T cell receptor (beta chain) has a single count. The sample originates from a study of CD8 T cells in Susac syndrome. RNA, at roughly 0.45 to 1 ug, was reverse transcribed with random hexamers. Via MiXCR, TCRdb re-called the immunoSEQ multiplex PCR reads, giving one row per CDR3 protein. The sample includes about 130,000 distinct CDR3 sequences, about 94% of them seen just once. The V end was cut by 1 base, the J end by 3 bases, with 6 bases between. This CDR3 is built from 12 residues. Germline CDR1 and CDR2: DFQATT and SNEGSKA (reference sequence). This rearrangement joins TRBV20-1 to TRBJ1-2; D is unresolved. Sequencing was carried out using CD4+ T cells from PBMCs. This clonotype was sampled from a human donor in good health. In DNA form, the CDR3 reads TGCAGTGCTAGAGGGCAGGACTATGGCTACACCTTC. As protein: CSARGQDYGYTF.